A selection of T cell receptor beta chains follows, all from one sample in a study of technical replicates of blood from a handful of donors. Repertoires were generated with immunoSEQ multiplex PCR, while TCRdb's copy carries only in-frame clones and drops some. The profile shows some 80,000 clones, 90% to 98% of them singletons. Input material: T cells isolated from PBMCs. The source is a human donor in good health. Both conserved end residues are part of each CDR3. A D gene is named only where the DNA matches it firmly. Expanded clones are given a class, and other clones once, few, many or no size at all.

CDR3nt,CDR3aa,abundance,j_gene,d_gene,v_gene
TGTGCCAGCAGCTTAGCAGGGGACAACACTGAAGCTTTCTTT,CASSLAGDNTEAFF,few,TRBJ1-1,-,TRBV7-3
TGTGCCATCGCCATACAGGACTATGGCTACACCTTC,CAIAIQDYGYTF,once,TRBJ1-2,-,TRBV10-3
TGTGCCATCAGTCTCGTCCTCGACAGCAACTATGGCTACACCTTC,CAISLVLDSNYGYTF,-,TRBJ1-2,-,TRBV10-3
TGTGCCAGTAGGACTAGCTCCTACGAGCAGTACTTC,CASRTSSYEQYF,-,TRBJ2-7,TRBD2,TRBV7-9
TGTGCCAGTAGTATAGATCTCGGGGGGTATAATGAGCAGTTCTTC,CASSIDLGGYNEQFF,-,TRBJ2-1,TRBD2,TRBV19
TGTGCCAGCAGCCAAGATGGGGACAGGGATCAGCCCCAGCATTTT,CASSQDGDRDQPQHF,-,TRBJ1-5,TRBD1,TRBV4-2
TGTGCCACCAGCTCCGGGACAGCGCCTACCTACGAGCAGTACTTC,CATSSGTAPTYEQYF,-,TRBJ2-7,TRBD1,TRBV15
TGTGCCTGGAGTGTAGGGGGTTGGGGCGGATACGAGCAGTACTTC,CAWSVGGWGGYEQYF,-,TRBJ2-7,-,TRBV30
TGTGCCAGCAGTAAAACAGGGACCTTCGAAAAACTGTTTTTT,CASSKTGTFEKLFF,-,TRBJ1-4,-,TRBV27
TGTGCCAGTAAACTACAGGGGAACACCGGGGAGCTGTTTTTT,CASKLQGNTGELFF,once,TRBJ2-2,-,TRBV19
TGTGCCAGCAGCTTGGGAGCGGACACTGAAGCTTTCTTT,CASSLGADTEAFF,-,TRBJ1-1,-,TRBV5-6
TGCAGCGTTGGACGGTCCTCAGGTGAGCAGTTCTTC,CSVGRSSGEQFF,once,TRBJ2-1,-,TRBV29-1